These T cell receptor beta chains were read from a single sample in a study of blood T cell repertoires in COVID-19. The method was immunoSEQ multiplex PCR; TCRdb's version includes in-frame clones alone and lacks a portion of them. Altogether 30,000 to 45,000 clones are present, approximately 87% being singletons, with the ten largest covering 9% to 13%. Sequencing input: peripheral blood. Receptor source: a man aged 70 or older with acute or convalescent COVID-19. CDR3s leave out the opening cysteine and the closing phenylalanine or tryptophan.

v_call,j_call,cdr3_aa
TRBV14,TRBJ2-3,ASSQVGGRAKY
TRBV5-8,TRBJ2-1,ASSGGNLGNEQF
TRBV29-1,TRBJ2-7,SVTGLAGVEEQY
TRBV6-4,TRBJ2-1,ASSRLYYDEQF
TRBV28,TRBJ2-2,ASSPAAGPDTGELF
TRBV5-1,TRBJ2-2,ASSPLAGGPTGELF
TRBV19,TRBJ1-2,ASSIKLGADGYT
TRBV6-1,TRBJ1-5,ASSEALGGRNNQPQH
TRBV19,TRBJ2-1,ASSITHSSYNEQF
TRBV6-2/TRBV6-3,TRBJ1-1,ASSISGGTEAF
TRBV4-1,TRBJ2-2,ASSQDLTGLTGELF
TRBV2,TRBJ1-4,ASTVDRGNEKLF
TRBV5-5,TRBJ1-4,ASSSWAGTSNEKLF
TRBV19,TRBJ1-1,ASSDRDQAEAF
TRBV5-6,TRBJ2-3,ASRLGQGLAWGTQY
TRBV27,TRBJ2-1,ASSSEDAEPYNEQF
TRBV19,TRBJ1-1,ASSMAHTEAF
TRBV7-9,TRBJ2-3,ASSLKDGSPRGDTQY
TRBV4-3,TRBJ1-3,ASSLEVSSGNTIY
TRBV15,TRBJ2-1,ATSRDGGEGAIAEQF
TRBV3-1/TRBV3-2,TRBJ1-6,ASSQDRDRQTNSPLH